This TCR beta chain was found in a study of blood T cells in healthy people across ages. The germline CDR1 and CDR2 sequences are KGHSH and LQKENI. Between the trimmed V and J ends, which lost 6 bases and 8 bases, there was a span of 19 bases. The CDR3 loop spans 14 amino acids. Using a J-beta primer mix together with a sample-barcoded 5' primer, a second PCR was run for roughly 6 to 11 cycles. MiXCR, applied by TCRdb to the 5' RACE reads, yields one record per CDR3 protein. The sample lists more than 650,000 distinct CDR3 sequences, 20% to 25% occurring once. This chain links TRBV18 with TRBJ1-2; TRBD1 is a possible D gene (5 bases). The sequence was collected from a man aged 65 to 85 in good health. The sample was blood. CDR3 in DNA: TGTGCCAGCTCCCGGGATCGGGGGGTCGGCGGCTACACCTTC. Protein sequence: CASSRDRGVGGYTF.